These T cell receptor beta chains were read from a single sample in a study of OX40 agonist ivuxolimab in advanced cancers. Generated by immunoSEQ multiplex PCR, the TCRdb table keeps only in-frame clones and is missing some. The repertoire includes about 74,000 clones, roughly 88% of them detected once, and about 1% sits in the top ten. Sequencing was performed on CD4+ or CD8+ T cells sorted from blood, taken in a trial of the OX40 agonist ivuxolimab. The receptors were sampled from an adult with an advanced solid tumor such as melanoma, head and neck, liver or kidney cancer. Both conserved end residues are part of each CDR3. A D gene is named only where the DNA matches it firmly. Where a row states a size, it is once, few, many or the class of an expanded clone; other rows omit it.

V gene	clone size	D gene	J gene	CDR3 protein	CDR3 DNA
TRBV19	NA	NA	TRBJ1-6	CASSPWTEGVPLHF	TGTGCCAGTAGTCCGTGGACAGAGGGGGTACCCCTCCACTTT
TRBV19	NA	TRBD2	TRBJ2-1	CASSIQTSGTPIEQFF	TGTGCCAGTAGTATCCAGACTAGCGGGACTCCCATTGAGCAGTTCTTC
TRBV4-1	NA	NA	TRBJ2-7	CASSQDTGRAREQYF	TGCGCCAGCAGCCAAGATACGGGTCGCGCGCGCGAGCAGTACTTC
TRBV18	NA	TRBD2	TRBJ2-1	CASSPQTSGTRGNEQFF	TGTGCCAGCTCACCCCAGACTAGCGGGACAAGGGGGAATGAGCAGTTCTTC
TRBV28	NA	TRBD1	TRBJ2-1	CASSTRAGQGLNEQFF	TGTGCCAGCAGTACCCGGGCGGGACAGGGGCTCAATGAGCAGTTCTTC
TRBV4-3	NA	NA	TRBJ2-1	CASSQDSSYNEQFF	TGCGCCAGCAGCCAAGATTCCTCCTACAATGAGCAGTTCTTC
TRBV2	NA	TRBD2	TRBJ2-4	CASIPWAGGPNIQYF	TGTGCCAGCATCCCCTGGGCGGGAGGGCCTAACATTCAGTACTTC
TRBV30	NA	NA	TRBJ1-2	CAWSRRLSNYGYTF	TGTGCCTGGAGCCGCAGGCTATCTAACTATGGCTACACCTTC
TRBV19	NA	NA	TRBJ2-3	CASSRIGFTDTQYF	TGTGCCAGTAGTAGGATTGGCTTCACAGATACGCAGTATTTT
TRBV28	NA	NA	TRBJ2-7	CASTKEGRPREQYF	TGTGCCAGCACCAAGGAGGGACGACCTCGAGAGCAGTACTTC
TRBV29-1	NA	TRBD1	TRBJ1-5	CSALLLGQGHGLAATHLNQPQHF	TGCAGCGCCCTCCTCTTGGGACAGGGGCATGGTTTGGCTGCCACTCACCTAAATCAGCCCCAGCATTTT
TRBV5-1	NA	NA	TRBJ2-5	CASQQGLIQETQYF	TGCGCCAGCCAACAGGGTTTAATACAAGAGACCCAGTACTTC
TRBV5-1	NA	NA	TRBJ1-1	CASSLSAGGAFF	TGCGCCAGCAGCTTGTCGGCAGGAGGAGCTTTCTTT
TRBV7-2	NA	TRBD2	TRBJ2-7	CASSLTAGTSGSYEQYF	TGTGCCAGCAGCTTAACCGCCGGGACTAGCGGCTCCTACGAGCAGTACTTC
TRBV5-6	NA	TRBD2	TRBJ2-7	CASSSELAGGPYEQYF	TGTGCCAGCAGCAGTGAACTAGCGGGAGGGCCCTACGAGCAGTACTTC
TRBV19	NA	NA	TRBJ1-5	CASSILWTGPRQPQHF	TGTGCCAGTAGTATTCTTTGGACCGGTCCACGACAGCCCCAGCATTTT
TRBV28	NA	NA	TRBJ1-4	CASSLRGLNEKLFF	TGTGCCAGCAGTTTAAGGGGATTAAATGAAAAACTGTTTTTT
TRBV30	once	NA	TRBJ2-7	CAWSRSVGYEQYF	TGTGCCTGGAGTCGTAGTGTTGGCTACGAGCAGTACTTC
TRBV6-1	NA	NA	TRBJ2-1	CASSETNGLSKFF	TGTGCCAGCAGTGAAACCAATGGGCTATCGAAGTTCTTC
TRBV6-6	NA	TRBD1	TRBJ2-2	CASSTQGQHTGELFF	TGTGCCAGCAGTACACAGGGGCAGCATACCGGGGAGCTGTTTTTT
TRBV5-1	NA	TRBD1	TRBJ1-1	CASSTRQGVVEAFF	TGCGCCAGCAGCACCAGACAGGGGGTAGTCGAAGCTTTCTTT
TRBV28	NA	NA	TRBJ2-1	CASSLPSGRNNEQFF	TGTGCCAGCAGTTTACCCTCCGGCAGGAACAATGAGCAGTTCTTC
TRBV9	NA	TRBD2	TRBJ2-7	CASSRGPSGTYEQYF	TGTGCCAGCAGCCGAGGGCCTAGCGGAACCTACGAGCAGTACTTC
TRBV19	NA	NA	TRBJ1-5	CASSIGVFTDNQPQHF	TGTGCCAGTAGTATAGGGGTGTTCACCGACAATCAGCCCCAGCATTTT
TRBV7-8	NA	NA	TRBJ2-1	CASSQGRASYNEQFF	TGTGCCAGCAGCCAGGGGAGGGCCTCCTACAATGAGCAGTTCTTC
TRBV7-2	NA	TRBD1	TRBJ2-7	CASSLGGTGRYEQYF	TGTGCCAGCAGCTTAGGGGGGACAGGGAGGTACGAGCAGTACTTC
TRBV5-1	NA	NA	TRBJ1-1	CASSFLVTGMNTEAFF	TGCGCCAGCAGCTTCTTAGTAACAGGAATGAACACTGAAGCTTTCTTT
TRBV9	few	NA	TRBJ2-1	CASSVGSGPGHEQFF	TGTGCCAGCAGCGTAGGATCGGGACCCGGACATGAGCAGTTCTTC